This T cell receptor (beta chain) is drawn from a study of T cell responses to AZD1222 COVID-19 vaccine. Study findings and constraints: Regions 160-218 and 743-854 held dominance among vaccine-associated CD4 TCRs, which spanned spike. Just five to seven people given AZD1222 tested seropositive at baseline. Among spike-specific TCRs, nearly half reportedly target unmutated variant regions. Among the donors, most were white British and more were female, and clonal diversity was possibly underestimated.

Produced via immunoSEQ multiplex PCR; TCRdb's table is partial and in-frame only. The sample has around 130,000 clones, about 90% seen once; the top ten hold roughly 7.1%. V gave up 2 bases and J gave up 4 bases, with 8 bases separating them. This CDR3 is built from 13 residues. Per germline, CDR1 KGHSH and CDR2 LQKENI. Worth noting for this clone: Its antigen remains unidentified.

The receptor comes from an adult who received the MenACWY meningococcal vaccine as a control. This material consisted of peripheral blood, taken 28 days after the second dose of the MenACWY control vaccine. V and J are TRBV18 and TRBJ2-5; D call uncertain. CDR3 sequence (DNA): TGTGCCAGCTCACCAATAGACGGAGAGACCCAGTACTTC. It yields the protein CASSPIDGETQYF.